The 22 T cell receptor beta chains below come from one sample, sequenced in a study of blood T cell repertoires in COVID-19 (dated by TCRdb to the early 2020s). Library method: the immunoSEQ multiplex PCR assay. TCRdb provides this immuneACCESS table in a form limited to in-frame rearrangements. Some clones are lacking; in checked studies, under half of them reflect an unresolved V gene, and why the rest are absent is not known. The sample profile shows more than 100,000 clones; approximately 80% of them were found once. The ten largest clones capture over 7.5% of the sample. The sequenced material came from peripheral blood. These receptors were collected from a woman aged 60-75 years with active or convalescent COVID-19.

This chain links TRBV7-9 with TRBJ2-1; weak D call: TRBD1 (6 bases). This CDR3 has 15 amino acids. The V end lost 5 bases, the J end lost 7 bases, and 18 bases lay between the germline ends. Germline V gene lookup returns CDR1 SEHNR and CDR2 FQNEAQ (reference sequence). Here the CDR3 reads CASSPPGTSFNEQFF. CDR3 bases: TGTGCCAGCAGCCCCCCCGGGACATCCTTTAATGAGCAGTTCTTC. Combining the CDR3 with reference TRBV7-9 and TRBJ2-1 gives the whole variable domain DTGVSQNPRHKITKRGQNVTFRCDPISEHNRLYWYRQTLGQGPEFLTYFQNEAQLEKSRLLSDRFSAERPKGSFSTLEIQRTEQGDSAMYLCASSPPGTSFNEQFFGPGTRLTVL.

This clone was seen at least ten times. In DNA, the CDR3 is TGTGCCAGCAGCCATGCAGGACAGGGCGGACCGAATGAAAAACTGTTTTTT. Translating it yields CASSHAGQGGPNEKLFF. The V gene is TRBV4-2, the J gene TRBJ1-4; 8 bases fit TRBD1. V shed 3 bases and J 5 bases; nucleotides not matched to a gene: 11. The CDR3 totals 17 residues. Germline lookup yields CDR1 LGHNA and CDR2 YNFKEQ.

The count of this clone is one. This chain joins TRBV4-1 and TRBJ2-4; weak D call: TRBD1 (5 bases). Trimming shortened V by 0 bases and J by 1 base, and 7 bases separated the two germline ends. The length of the CDR3 is 15 residues. CDR1 is MGHRA and CDR2 is YSYEKL in the germline V gene. The CDR3 loop is CASSQDKGAKNIQYF. Written as DNA, the CDR3 is TGCGCCAGCAGCCAAGATAAGGGGGCCAAAAACATTCAGTACTTC.

The chain employs TRBV6-2 or TRBV6-3 and TRBJ2-7, with D possibly being TRBD1 (5 bases). The CDR3 extends over 13 amino acids. V was trimmed by 0 bases and J by 6 bases, leaving 9 bases between them. Germline values: CDR1 MNHEY, CDR2 SVGEGT. CDR3 DNA sequence: TGTGCCAGCAGTTACTCCTGGGGCTCCGAGCAGTACTTC. This sequence encodes CASSYSWGSEQYF.

In DNA form, the CDR3 reads TGTGCCAGCAGCGATAGCGGGATGAACACCGGGGAGCTGTTTTTT. It specifies CASSDSGMNTGELFF. The chain is built from TRBV28 and TRBJ2-2; 8 bases match TRBD2. The CDR3 totals 15 residues. In germline, CDR1 is MDHEN, CDR2 SYDVKM. V shed 6 bases and J 1 base; nucleotides not matched to a gene: 4.

The V and J genes are TRBV6-1 and TRBJ2-7, with D perhaps TRBD1 (5 bases). With 2 bases removed from V and 5 bases from J, the gap between germline ends came to 16 bases. Germline CDR1 MNHNS, CDR2 SASEGT. The CDR3 is 15 amino acids. CDR3 nucleotide sequence: TGTGCCAGCAGTGAATCCTGGCAGGGTGTCCACGAGCAGTACGTC. This sequence encodes CASSESWQGVHEQYV.

The chain employs TRBV11-2 and TRBJ2-7; 7 bases map to TRBD1. Germline trimming cut 5 bases from V and 3 bases from J; bases unmatched to any gene: 4. Per germline, CDR1 SGHAT and CDR2 FQNNGV. The CDR3 has 13 amino acids. The CDR3 region is CASSMGQNYEQYF. CDR3 coding DNA: TGTGCCAGCAGCATGGGACAGAACTACGAGCAGTACTTC.

The rearrangement joins TRBV15 to TRBJ2-7, with 8 bases matching TRBD1. The CDR3 sequence is 18 residues long. Germline assignment: CDR1 LNHNV and CDR2 YYDKDF (reference sequence). J lost 3 bases, V lost 2 bases, and 15 bases had no gene match. The CDR3 sequence is CATSRTPRGGTGNYEQYV. The CDR3 nucleotides are TGTGCCACCAGCAGAACACCTCGGGGCGGGACAGGCAACTACGAGCAGTACGTC.

V usage is TRBV12-3 or TRBV12-4 and J usage is TRBJ2-7; tentatively, D is TRBD1 (6 bases). This CDR3 region has 11 residues. The V gene lost 9 bases and the J gene lost 7 bases, with 13 bases spanning the gap. CDR3 sequence (DNA): TGTGCCAGTTCTGGGGGCTGGGAGCAGTACTTC. This encodes CASSGGWEQYF.

The chain carries TRBV11-3 and TRBJ1-2; 7 bases match TRBD1. V shed 5 bases, J shed 2 bases, and the junction held 8 bases outside the gene matches. The CDR3 spans 15 residues. The germline V gene has CDR1 SGHNT and CDR2 YENEEA. The CDR3 sequence: CASSPRDSLNYGYTF. The CDR3 DNA reads as TGTGCCAGCAGCCCCCGGGACAGTCTGAACTATGGCTACACCTTC.

This chain joins TRBV6-5 and TRBJ1-1; D not resolved. Trimming cost V 4 bases and J 7 bases, with 7 bases left between them. CDR1 is MNHEY and CDR2 is SVGAGI in the germline V gene. This CDR3 spans 11 amino acids. CDR3 region: CASSFSSEAFF. CDR3 coding DNA: TGTGCCAGCAGTTTTTCCAGTGAAGCTTTCTTT.

The rearrangement joins TRBV9 to TRBJ1-1, with 10 bases that match TRBD1. The CDR3 consists of 13 residues. V lost 4 bases and J lost 10; bases outside the gene matches: 7. CDR1 and CDR2 from the germline V gene are SGDLS and YYNGEE. The CDR3: CASSTTDRGRAFF. For the CDR3, the DNA is TGTGCCAGCAGCACCACCGACAGGGGGCGAGCTTTCTTT.

This clone was counted at least ten times. The rearrangement joins TRBV2 to TRBJ2-5; weak D call: TRBD1 (5 bases). The CDR3 runs 13 residues. V was clipped by 4 bases and J by 5 bases, with 11 bases between them. From germline, CDR1 is SNHLY and CDR2 FYNNEI. The CDR3 sequence: CASSGPGRETQYF. CDR3 in DNA: TGTGCCAGCAGTGGGCCAGGGCGTGAGACCCAGTACTTC.

The rearrangement links TRBV6-5 to TRBJ2-7; 10 bases agree with TRBD2. This CDR3 region has 14 residues. The ends lost 6 bases at V and 6 bases at J; junction bases unmatched: 8. Germline-derived CDR1 and CDR2 are MNHEY and SVGAGI. The CDR3 reads CASSQGTSVSEQYF. CDR3 in DNA: TGTGCCAGCAGCCAAGGGACTAGCGTCTCCGAGCAGTACTTC.

V is TRBV6-2 or TRBV6-3 and J is TRBJ2-7, with D maybe TRBD2 (6 bases). This CDR3 spans 17 amino acids. Deletions cut 3 bases from V and 1 base from J, with 19 bases between. Germline assignment: CDR1 MNHEY and CDR2 SVGEGT. Here the CDR3 DNA reads TGTGCCAGCAGTTATGGTACCGGGACTGGAAGATCCTACGAGCAGTACTTC. Protein product: CASSYGTGTGRSYEQYF.

This clone was detected a few times. The chain couples TRBV28 to TRBJ1-4, with a tentative D call TRBD1 (5 bases). The CDR3 has 15 amino acids. V lost 8 bases, J lost 3 bases, and 16 bases lay in between. CDR1 is MDHEN and CDR2 is SYDVKM in the germline V gene. CDR3 residues: CASHQRGGANEKLFF. Here the CDR3 DNA reads TGTGCCAGCCACCAACGGGGAGGGGCTAATGAAAAACTGTTTTTT.

The chain joins TRBV21-1 to TRBJ1-5; TRBD1, the table's D call, was not compared with the DNA. TRBV21-1 is a recognized pseudogene. There are 15 residues in the CDR3. The CDR3 region is CASSKEGRDNQPQHF. In DNA form, the CDR3 reads TGTGCCAGCAGCAAAGAGGGCAGGGACAATCAGCCCCAGCATTTT.

This clone has a handful of counts. The chain uses TRBV7-9 and TRBJ1-1; TRBD1 aligns across 8 bases. The CDR3 covers 15 residues. Germline CDR1 is SEHNR and CDR2 is FQNEAQ (reference sequence). V lost 5 bases and J lost 0; bases outside the gene matches: 5. The CDR3 here is CASSLGQGMNTEAFF. The CDR3 DNA sequence: TGTGCCAGCAGCCTCGGACAGGGAATGAACACTGAAGCTTTCTTT. Using reference TRBV7-9 and TRBJ1-1 for the parts outside the CDR3, the full variable domain is DTGVSQNPRHKITKRGQNVTFRCDPISEHNRLYWYRQTLGQGPEFLTYFQNEAQLEKSRLLSDRFSAERPKGSFSTLEIQRTEQGDSAMYLCASSLGQGMNTEAFFGQGTRLTVV.

The chain is built from TRBV7-2 and TRBJ2-1, with D possibly being TRBD1 (5 bases). Germline V gene sequence: CDR1 SGHTA, CDR2 FQGNSA. This CDR3 spans 14 amino acids. Trimming removed 0 bases at V and 5 bases at J, with 8 bases between. As DNA, the CDR3 is TGTGCCAGCAGCTTAGCCAGGGTCCACAATGAGCAGTTCTTC. Protein sequence: CASSLARVHNEQFF. Based on the CDR3 plus reference TRBV7-2 and TRBJ2-1, the full variable domain is GAGVSQSPSNKVTEKGKDVELRCDPISGHTALYWYRQSLGQGLEFLIYFQGNSAPDKSGLPSDRFSAERTGGSVSTLTIQRTQQEDSAVYLCASSLARVHNEQFFGPGTRLTVL.

The rearrangement links TRBV6-5 to TRBJ1-3, with 7 bases identical to TRBD1. The CDR3 consists of 15 residues. V was pared by 10 bases and J by 5 bases, with 14 bases of the junction left unmatched. Germline V gene sequence: CDR1 MNHEY, CDR2 SVGAGI. The DNA for the CDR3 is TGTGCCACCGACGGTACAGGGGACTTACGAAACACCATATATTTT. Its protein product is CATDGTGDLRNTIYF.

The chain is built from TRBV28 and TRBJ2-5; D unclear. Germline lookup yields CDR1 MDHEN and CDR2 SYDVKM. The CDR3 has 12 residues. Trimming pared 1 base from V and 5 bases from J, leaving 5 bases between. The CDR3 spells CASSLLSETQYF. The CDR3 DNA reads as TGTGCCAGCAGTTTATTATCGGAGACCCAGTACTTC.

The rearrangement links TRBV28 to TRBJ2-7, with 7 bases matching TRBD2. The V gene's germline CDR1 is MDHEN and CDR2 SYDVKM. The CDR3 is 14 residues long. V shed 3 bases, J shed 3 bases, and the junction held 5 bases outside the gene matches. CDR3 sequence: CASSFTSDNYEQYF. The CDR3 nucleotides are TGTGCCAGCAGTTTTACTAGCGATAACTACGAGCAGTACTTC.